This TCR beta chain was sequenced for a study of T cell responses to AZD1222 COVID-19 vaccine (dated by TCRdb to the early 2020s). In terms of the full investigation: TCR sequencing covered roughly 230 trial participants: 200 to 220 given two doses of AZD1222 and approximately 25 given two doses of MenACWY control vaccine. Trial participants were enrolled by age into 18-55, 56-69 and 70-plus year subgroups, with around 140, 26 and 57 TCR-sequenced participants respectively. Study-level results and caveats: Epitopes outside the regions mutated in the B.1.351 and B.1.1.7 variants were reportedly recognized by nearly half of the unique spike-specific TCRs. No day 14 peak-response samples were available, so repertoires were characterized only after the peak T cell response. The 56-69-year group was small, and its depth increase did not reach significance, likely because of low power. A significant rise in spike-specific TCR breadth and depth was observed after two AZD1222 doses relative to day 0 and relative to MenACWY recipients. The whole spike protein was spanned by vaccine-associated CD4 TCRs, and dominant responses were seen in regions 160-218 and 743-854. Conclusions about previously exposed vaccinees are limited because only five to seven AZD1222 recipients were SARS-CoV-2 seropositive at baseline. Participants were mostly white British and included more females than males, and it was suggested by the authors that clonal diversity may have been underestimated.

About this clone: Its antigen has not been determined. Base-call qualities are not available, and no considerably larger clone is one nucleotide away.

The CDR3 covers 13 residues, taking in both the cysteine and the phenylalanine. The DNA shown is the 39-base CDR3, in frame from base 1. Reading the germline V gene gives CDR1 SQVTM and CDR2 ANQGSEA. Trimmed from V: 5 bases; trimmed from J: 3 bases; junction bases lacking a gene match: 6. This specimen's time point label, interpreted: about 28 days (+/-7) after the second vaccine dose. Because spike-specific TCR depth and breadth did not differ between the two schedules, AZD1222 recipients who got a second dose at roughly 4 weeks were pooled with those who got a second dose at roughly 12 weeks. Vaccinee samples were obtained from the UK trials COV001 and COV002, which included a single-blind randomized controlled phase 2/3 trial of AZD1222 (ChAdOx1 nCoV-19) in healthy adults. For TCRbeta chain sequencing, PBMC samples from trial participants were taken at day 0 and at day 28 after the second dose.

The CDR3 regions of human TCRbeta chains were subjected to immunosequencing. The published analysis was carried out like this. Repertoire TCRs were matched against a reference library of SARS-CoV-2-specific TCRs generated with the MIRA antigen-specificity platform. Breadth meant the fraction of unique TCRs that were SARS-CoV-2-associated, whereas depth meant the fraction of total T cells that were SARS-CoV-2-associated. Using the MIRA data, each spike-specific TCR was mapped to the spike region that the TCR reacts to and placed in a CD4 or CD8 class. Log10-transformed breadth and depth values were compared by one-way ANOVA with Sidak's multiple comparisons tests. Imported from immuneACCESS, the table was reduced by TCRdb to in-frame sequences with V and J called. These copies leave out some clones; in studies compared against another copy, an unresolved V gene accounts for under half, and the cause of the remainder is not known. Clone size and the V and J calls come from that table; the DNA yielded D and trimming. Counted in this sample were roughly 120,000 clones; roughly 84% of them appeared once. Roughly 18% of the sample is held by the ten biggest clonotypes.

Recombination linked TRBV29-1 to TRBJ1-2; 7 junctional bases match TRBD1. Sequences were derived from peripheral blood, sampled 28 days after the second AZD1222 dose. The receptor was derived from an adult who received the AZD1222 COVID-19 vaccine. The CDR3: CSVPQDRDYGYTF. The DNA sequence is TGCAGCGTTCCGCAAGACAGGGACTATGGCTACACCTTC.